A single sample gave rise to the 17 T cell receptor beta chains below, sequenced in a study of shared clonotypes between healthy human individuals. Data came from immunoSEQ multiplex PCR; TCRdb stores just in-frame clones and leaves some out. Found here are roughly 2 million clones, around 95% of them singletons; the top ten hold 0.13%. The sequenced material came from naive CD4+ T cells sorted from blood. Subset here: CD45RA+ positively selected. These receptors all stem from a man aged 18 to 35 in good health.

The V call is TRBV9, the J call TRBJ2-5, with 8 bases matching TRBD1. This CDR3 region has 15 residues. Germline-derived CDR1 and CDR2 are SGDLS and YYNGEE. The V segment lost 4 bases and the J segment 0 bases; nucleotides outside the gene matches: 5. The CDR3 coding sequence is TGTGCCAGCAGCCCACTGACAGGGGACCAAGAGACCCAGTACTTC. Protein: CASSPLTGDQETQYF.

CDR3 in amino acids: CAIGPGERETQYF. The CDR3 bases are TGTGCCATCGGACCCGGGGAGAGGGAGACCCAGTACTTC. The chain has TRBV10-3 and TRBJ2-5, with D tentatively TRBD2 (5 bases). This CDR3 is 13 amino acids long. V lost 8 bases, J lost 5 bases, and 15 bases lay in between. Germline V lookup: CDR1 ENHRY, CDR2 SYGVKD.

V and J are TRBV5-4 and TRBJ2-5, with 12 bases lining up with TRBD2. CDR3 length: 15 amino acids. CDR1 is SGHNT, CDR2 YYREEE, per germline (reference sequence). The J segment lost 5 bases and the V segment lost 4 bases, leaving 6 bases of the junction unmatched. The CDR3 bases are TGTGCCAGCAGCCCTAGCGGGAGGGCCCAGGAGACCCAGTACTTC. Encoded protein: CASSPSGRAQETQYF. Full variable domain (outside the CDR3, taken from reference TRBV5-4 and TRBJ2-5): ETGVTQSPTHLIKTRGQQVTLRCSSQSGHNTVSWYQQALGQGPQFIFQYYREEENGRGNFPPRFSGLQFPNYSSELNVNALELDDSALYLCASSPSGRAQETQYFGPGTRLLVL.

The V gene is TRBV14, the J gene TRBJ2-3; the D gene is possibly TRBD2 (6 bases). Germline values: CDR1 SGHDN, CDR2 FVKESK. This CDR3 is 14 amino acids long. The V gene lost 4 bases and the J gene lost 2 bases, with 10 bases spanning the gap. In DNA form, the CDR3 reads TGTGCCAGCAGCCGGGGACTGAACACAGATACGCAGTATTTT. Protein product: CASSRGLNTDTQYF.

A note on this clone: The sample contains more than one DNA sequence encoding this CDR3. The CDR3 region is CASSLSGGQETQYF. The CDR3 DNA reads as TGCGCCAGCAGCTTGTCGGGAGGGCAAGAGACCCAGTACTTC. The chain joins TRBV5-1 to TRBJ2-5, with TRBD2 matching 8 bases. CDR1 and CDR2 (germline): SGHRS, YFSETQ. V was clipped by 1 base and J by 2 bases; unmatched bases: 1. The CDR3 totals 14 residues.

This clone occurred once. This sequence joins TRBV5-4 and TRBJ1-1, with a possible D match to TRBD1 (6 bases). With 4 bases removed from V and 4 bases from J, the gap between germline ends came to 14 bases. Germline assignment: CDR1 SGHNT and CDR2 YYREEE (reference sequence). This CDR3 has 14 amino acids. CDR3 in amino acids: CASSPGAQGTEAFF. In nucleotides, the CDR3 is TGTGCCAGCAGCCCCGGGGCACAGGGCACTGAAGCTTTCTTT. The full variable domain, in which reference TRBV5-4 and TRBJ1-1 provide the parts outside the CDR3, is ETGVTQSPTHLIKTRGQQVTLRCSSQSGHNTVSWYQQALGQGPQFIFQYYREEENGRGNFPPRFSGLQFPNYSSELNVNALELDDSALYLCASSPGAQGTEAFFGQGTRLTVV.

The gene calls are TRBV18 and TRBJ2-7; D is perhaps TRBD1 (6 bases). This CDR3 comprises 15 residues. V dropped 2 bases and J dropped 2 bases, with 13 bases sitting between them. Germline V gene sequence: CDR1 KGHSH, CDR2 LQKENI. The CDR3 protein is CASSPNRAPPYEQYF. CDR3 bases: TGTGCCAGCTCACCAAACAGGGCGCCCCCCTACGAGCAGTACTTC.

The chain couples TRBV2 to TRBJ2-7; D perhaps matches TRBD2 (6 bases). V gave up 10 bases and J gave up 4 bases, with 14 bases separating them. Germline V gene data show CDR1 as SNHLY and CDR2 as FYNNEI. The CDR3 is 12 amino acids. The CDR3 region has the DNA TGTGCCACCGCGCGGGGAGTATACGAGCAGTACTTC. Amino acids: CATARGVYEQYF.

This rearrangement joins TRBV30 to TRBJ2-5; D is uncertain. CDR3 length equals 11 residues. Trimming took off 7 bases at V and 2 bases at J, with 8 bases between the two ends. Germline CDR1 reads GTSNPN; CDR2 reads SVGIG (reference sequence). This CDR3 reads CALGSQETQYF. For the CDR3, the DNA is TGTGCCTTGGGGTCTCAAGAGACCCAGTACTTC.

The chain has TRBV2 and TRBJ1-6; D ambiguous. The CDR3 sequence is 15 residues long. V was pared by 0 bases and J by 7 bases, with 10 bases between. CDR1 is SNHLY, CDR2 FYNNEI, per germline. DNA of the CDR3: TGTGCCAGCAGTGAAGCCCCGATGGGCAATTCACCCCTCCACTTT. Translating it yields CASSEAPMGNSPLHF.

The chain combines TRBV6-1 with TRBJ1-5; D is unresolved. The CDR3 contains 15 residues. V lost 4 bases to trimming and J lost 2 bases, with 12 bases between them. CDR1 and CDR2 (germline): MNHNS, SASEGT. The CDR3 sequence: CASSVLGMGNQPQHF. CDR3 in DNA: TGTGCCAGCAGTGTTCTGGGAATGGGCAATCAGCCCCAGCATTTT.

This clone showed up just once. The sample holds other DNA sequences that translate to the same CDR3. V is TRBV18 and J is TRBJ2-7; a weak D match, TRBD2 (5 bases). The V end lost 5 bases, the J end lost 3 bases, and 8 bases lay between the germline ends. The length of the CDR3 is 12 residues. Germline CDR1 is KGHSH and CDR2 is LQKENI. CDR3 sequence reads: CASSTRDYEQYF. In nucleotides, the CDR3 is TGTGCCAGCTCAACCCGGGACTACGAGCAGTACTTC. The whole variable domain, filled in from reference TRBV18 and TRBJ2-7, reads NAGVMQNPRHLVRRRGQEARLRCSPMKGHSHVYWYRQLPEEGLKFMVYLQKENIIDESGMPKERFSAEFPKEGPSILRIQQVVRGDSAAYFCASSTRDYEQYFGPGTRLTVT.

The chain recombines TRBV27 with TRBJ1-1, with D unresolved. The CDR3 spans 13 residues. The germline V and J ends were trimmed by 5 bases and 5 bases, with 12 bases remaining between them. Per germline, CDR1 MNHEY and CDR2 SMNVEV (reference sequence). The CDR3 loop reads CASSTGGWTEAFF. As DNA, the CDR3 is TGTGCCAGCAGTACCGGTGGGTGGACTGAAGCTTTCTTT.

The V call is TRBV6-5, the J call TRBJ1-2, with D unclear. Deletions cut 6 bases from V and 5 bases from J, with 19 bases between. The CDR3 has 15 amino acids. The germline gives CDR1 MNHEY, CDR2 SVGAGI. The CDR3 region has the DNA TGTGCCAGCAGCTCCCCTCCCATAAAAGGTTATGGCTACACCTTC. It codes for CASSSPPIKGYGYTF.

As regards this clone: The same CDR3 arises from other DNA sequences in this sample as well. The rearrangement uses TRBV30 and TRBJ1-1, with no clear D. The CDR3 spans 11 residues. V lost 2 bases and J lost 3, with 4 bases in between. Germline values: CDR1 GTSNPN, CDR2 SVGIG (reference sequence). CDR3 bases: TGTGCCTGGAGTTCCGACACTGAAGCTTTCTTT. This sequence encodes CAWSSDTEAFF.

The chain joins TRBV5-1 to TRBJ2-5; D gene unclear. The CDR3 totals 13 residues. The germline CDR1 and CDR2 sequences are SGHRS and YFSETQ. The germline V and J ends were trimmed by 3 bases and 4 bases, with 10 bases remaining between them. The CDR3 loop reads CASSWIFGETQYF. As DNA, the CDR3 is TGCGCCAGCAGCTGGATCTTCGGAGAGACCCAGTACTTC. The variable domain in full, with the rest retrieved from reference TRBV5-1 and TRBJ2-5, is KAGVTQTPRYLIKTRGQQVTLSCSPISGHRSVSWYQQTPGQGLQFLFEYFSETQRNKGNFPGRFSGRQFSNSRSEMNVSTLELGDSALYLCASSWIFGETQYFGPGTRLLVL.

The CDR3 is CAISADSALNSPLHF. CDR3 bases: TGTGCCATCAGTGCGGACAGCGCCCTTAATTCACCCCTCCACTTT. The J gene is TRBJ1-6, the V gene TRBV10-3; a possible D gene is TRBD1 (6 bases). The germline CDR1 and CDR2 sequences are ENHRY and SYGVKD. This CDR3 is built from 15 residues. V was pared by 4 bases and J by 6 bases, with 13 bases between.